This section outlines one T cell receptor beta chain sequence together with its context. Some clones are missing from TCRdb's copy, which holds only in-frame ones; the method was immunoSEQ multiplex PCR. Of 950,000 to 1,300,000 clones listed, about 74% are singletons. This sample is drawn from a study of shared clonotypes between healthy human individuals. Germline CDR1 and CDR2: SGDLS and YYNGEE. The length of the CDR3 is 13 residues. Trimming cost V 5 bases and J 5 bases, with 13 bases left between them. This clonotype originated in a man aged 18 to 35 in good health. Sequencing input: memory CD4+ T cells sorted from blood. The subset is: CD45RA-negative fraction. This chain links TRBV9 with TRBJ2-5; the D is unclear. In DNA form, the CDR3 reads TGTGCCAGCAGTCTGGGCACAGAGGAGACCCAGTACTTC. This translates into CASSLGTEETQYF. Full variable domain (missing parts from reference TRBV9 and TRBJ2-5): DSGVTQTPKHLITATGQRVTLRCSPRSGDLSVYWYQQSLDQGLQFLIQYYNGEERAKGNILERFSAQQFPDLHSELNLSSLELGDSALYFCASSLGTEETQYFGPGTRLLVL.